These 13 T cell receptor beta chains originate from one sample sequenced in a study of blood T cell dynamics during melanoma immunotherapy. This table comes from immunoSEQ multiplex PCR, and its TCRdb copy is limited to in-frame clones, with some not included. The sample records around 13,000 clones, about 90% being singletons. Time point specified: week 3, after first cycle of checkpoint inhibitor. The sequencing here drew on effector memory CD8+ T cells from blood, taken from a patient treated with checkpoint blockade. The receptors stem from a human donor with melanoma.

V gene TRBV4-1 combines with J gene TRBJ2-7; D is ambiguous. Germline V gene sequence: CDR1 MGHRA, CDR2 YSYEKL. The CDR3 is 14 residues long. V gave up 1 base and J gave up 1 base, with 8 bases separating them. For the CDR3, the DNA is TGCGCCAGCAGCCAAGTGTTAAGATCCTACGAGCAGTACTTC. This gives the protein CASSQVLRSYEQYF.

This chain uses TRBV19 with TRBJ1-1; no clear D. The length of the CDR3 is 11 residues. Trimming cost V 10 bases and J 6 bases, with 12 bases left between them. Germline V gives CDR1 LNHDA, CDR2 SQIVND (reference sequence). CDR3 sequence (DNA): TGTGCCACCCACATATTCGCTGAAGCTTTCTTT. It yields the protein CATHIFAEAFF.

V is TRBV9 and J is TRBJ2-3; perhaps TRBD1 as D (6 bases). V was shortened by 4 bases and J by 1 base, with 19 bases between the two germline ends. Germline V lookup: CDR1 SGDLS, CDR2 YYNGEE. The CDR3 spans 17 residues. The CDR3, as DNA: TGTGCCAGCAGCCCCCACGGGACACCTGTAGGCACAGATACGCAGTATTTT. Amino acid sequence: CASSPHGTPVGTDTQYF.

The chain carries TRBV30 and TRBJ2-1; TRBD2 aligns across 7 bases. Trimming took 1 base from V and 6 from J; bases not matched to a gene: 9. CDR1 is GTSNPN, CDR2 SVGIG, per germline (reference sequence). This CDR3 is 15 amino acids long. The DNA of the CDR3 is TGTGCCTGGAGTGCAGGCGGGAGACACCCCAATGAGCAGTTCTTC. Protein product: CAWSAGGRHPNEQFF.

In the case of this clone: Other nucleotide sequences in the sample specify the same CDR3. CDR3: CASSPSSYEQYF. CDR3 nucleotide sequence: TGTGCCAGCAGCCCTAGCTCCTACGAGCAGTACTTC. This sequence joins TRBV7-6 and TRBJ2-7; no clear D. V gave up 5 bases and J gave up 0 bases, with 5 bases separating them. Germline lookup yields CDR1 SGHVS and CDR2 FNYEAQ. The CDR3 runs to 12 residues.

The sample holds one count of this clone. The chain carries TRBV11-2 and TRBJ2-5; D uncertain. The assigned J gene may be wrong: the sequence end matches TRBJ2-7 better. This CDR3 is 12 amino acids long. The germline CDR1 and CDR2 sequences are SGHAT and FQNNGV. The CDR3 loop is CASSLTAYEQYF. CDR3 in DNA: TGTGCCAGCAGTCTCACGGCCTACGAGCAGTACTTC.

The rearrangement links TRBV11-3 to TRBJ2-1; 9 nucleotides align to TRBD2. The CDR3 is 15 residues long. Germline CDR1 is SGHNT and CDR2 is YENEEA. V dropped 5 bases and J dropped 6; count of bases not matched to a gene: 8. CDR3 residues: CASSHRAGGFNEQFF. CDR3 DNA: TGTGCCAGCAGCCATCGAGCGGGAGGTTTCAATGAGCAGTTCTTC.

This clone was detected only a few times. The CDR3 is CASSLSGAYSNQPQHF. The CDR3 DNA sequence: TGTGCCAGCAGCTTGTCGGGAGCATATAGCAATCAGCCCCAGCATTTT. The rearrangement links TRBV5-6 to TRBJ1-5, with D unclear. The CDR3 has 16 amino acids. CDR1 SGHDT and CDR2 YYEEEE come from the germline V gene. V lost 1 base to trimming and J lost 0 bases, with 11 bases between them. The full variable domain, completed using reference TRBV5-6 and TRBJ1-5, is DAGVTQSPTHLIKTRGQQVTLRCSPKSGHDTVSWYQQALGQGPQFIFQYYEEEERQRGNFPDRFSGHQFPNYSSELNVNALLLGDSALYLCASSLSGAYSNQPQHFGDGTRLSIL.

The chain combines TRBV19 with TRBJ2-3; a possible D gene is TRBD1 (5 bases). This CDR3 is built from 18 residues. V was trimmed by 3 bases and J by 3 bases, leaving 22 bases between them. The germline gives CDR1 LNHDA, CDR2 SQIVND (reference sequence). CDR3 in amino acids: CASSITGPDVFGTDTQYF. For the CDR3, the DNA is TGTGCCAGTAGTATTACAGGACCAGACGTATTTGGTACAGATACGCAGTATTTT.

The genes are TRBV19 and TRBJ1-1; TRBD1 is a possible D gene (5 bases). The CDR3 is 16 amino acids. Germline CDR1 LNHDA, CDR2 SQIVND (reference sequence). The V end was cut by 6 bases, the J end by 5 bases, with 22 bases between. CDR3: CASSLYITPRGTEAFF. The CDR3 bases are TGTGCCAGTAGCCTGTATATCACACCTCGGGGGACTGAAGCTTTCTTT.

This clone appeared a single time. V and J are TRBV4-1 and TRBJ2-3; D is unresolved. CDR3 length: 12 amino acids. V lost 8 bases to trimming and J lost 7 bases, with 13 bases between them. Germline CDR1 reads MGHRA; CDR2 reads YSYEKL. DNA of the CDR3: TGCGCCAGCCTCGATAGCAAGAATACGCAGTATTTT. Its translation is CASLDSKNTQYF.

The chain carries TRBV27 and TRBJ2-3; 10 bases align to TRBD2. This CDR3 spans 18 amino acids. Germline lookup yields CDR1 MNHEY and CDR2 SMNVEV (reference sequence). J gave up 6 bases and V 4 bases, and 16 bases lay outside the gene matches. CDR3 sequence (DNA): TGTGCCAGCAGTTCCCCTTTCGAAGCGGGAGGGTTTCGGGATACGCAGTATTTT. It codes for CASSSPFEAGGFRDTQYF.

The chain joins TRBV7-9 to TRBJ1-4; D is unclear. The CDR3 totals 14 residues. CDR1 and CDR2 (germline): SEHNR, FQNEAQ (reference sequence). Trimming removed 8 bases at V and 0 bases at J, with 10 bases between. CDR3 loop: CASAGSATNEKLFF. CDR3 DNA: TGTGCCAGCGCGGGGAGTGCAACTAATGAAAAACTGTTTTTT.